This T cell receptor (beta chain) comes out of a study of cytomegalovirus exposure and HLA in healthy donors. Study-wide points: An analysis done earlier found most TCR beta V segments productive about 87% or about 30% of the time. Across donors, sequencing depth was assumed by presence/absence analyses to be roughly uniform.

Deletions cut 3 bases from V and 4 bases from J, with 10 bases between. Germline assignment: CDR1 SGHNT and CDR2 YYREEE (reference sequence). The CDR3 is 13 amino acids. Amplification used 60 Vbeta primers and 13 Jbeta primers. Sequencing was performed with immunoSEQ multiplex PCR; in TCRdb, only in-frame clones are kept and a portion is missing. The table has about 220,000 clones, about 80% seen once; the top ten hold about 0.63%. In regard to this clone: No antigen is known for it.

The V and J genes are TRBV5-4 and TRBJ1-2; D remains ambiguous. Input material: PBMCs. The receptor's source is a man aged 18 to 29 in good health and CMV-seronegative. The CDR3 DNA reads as TGTGCCAGCAGCTCCCCTGAGGTCTATGGCTACACCTTC. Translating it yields CASSSPEVYGYTF.